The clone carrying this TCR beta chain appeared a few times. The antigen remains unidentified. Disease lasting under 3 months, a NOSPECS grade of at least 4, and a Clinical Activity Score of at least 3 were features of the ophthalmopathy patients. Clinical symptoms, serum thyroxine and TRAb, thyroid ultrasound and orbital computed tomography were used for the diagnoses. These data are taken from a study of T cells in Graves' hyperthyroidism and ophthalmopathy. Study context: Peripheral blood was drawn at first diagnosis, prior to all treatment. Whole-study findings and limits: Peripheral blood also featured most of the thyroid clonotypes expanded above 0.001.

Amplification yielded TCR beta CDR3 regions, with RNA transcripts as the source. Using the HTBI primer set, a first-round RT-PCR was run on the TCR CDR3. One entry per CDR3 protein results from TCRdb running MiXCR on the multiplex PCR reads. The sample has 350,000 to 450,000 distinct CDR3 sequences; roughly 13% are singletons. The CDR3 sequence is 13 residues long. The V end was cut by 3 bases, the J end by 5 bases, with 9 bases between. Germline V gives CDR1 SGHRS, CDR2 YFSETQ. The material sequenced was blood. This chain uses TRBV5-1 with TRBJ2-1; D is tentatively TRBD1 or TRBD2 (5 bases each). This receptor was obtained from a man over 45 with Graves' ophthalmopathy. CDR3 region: CASSSGPHNEQFF. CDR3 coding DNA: TGCGCCAGCAGCTCGGGACCGCACAATGAGCAGTTCTTC.